What follows are 13 T cell receptor beta chains derived from one specimen sequenced in a study of T cell responses to AZD1222 COVID-19 vaccine. Some clones are missing from TCRdb's copy, which holds only in-frame ones; the method was immunoSEQ multiplex PCR. This sample has about 160,000 clones, with around 92% found just once. Here the sequenced sample was peripheral blood, taken on day 0 of MenACWY control vaccination. All receptors come from an adult in good health.

This sequence joins TRBV27 and TRBJ1-4, with 7 bases fitting TRBD1. V lost 6 bases, J lost 4 bases, and 8 bases stayed unmatched. This CDR3 is built from 15 residues. Germline V gene lookup returns CDR1 MNHEY and CDR2 SMNVEV (reference sequence). As DNA, the CDR3 is TGTGCCAGCAGAGAAAACAGGGGCCTTAATGAAAAACTGTTTTTT. This codes for CASRENRGLNEKLFF.

The chain carries TRBV6-5 and TRBJ2-7, with D tentatively TRBD1 or TRBD2 (5 bases each). With 4 bases removed from V and 5 bases from J, the gap between germline ends came to 21 bases. Germline V gives CDR1 MNHEY, CDR2 SVGAGI. The length of the CDR3 is 16 residues. CDR3 in amino acids: CASSSGTEGFPHEQYF. The CDR3 nucleotides are TGTGCCAGCAGTTCAGGGACCGAGGGCTTCCCCCACGAGCAGTACTTC.

The chain uses TRBV6-2 or TRBV6-3 and TRBJ2-5; TRBD2 agrees at 8 bases. Germline CDR1 is MNHEY and CDR2 is SVGEGT. Trimming took 0 bases from V and 9 from J; bases not matched to a gene: 12. The CDR3 is 16 amino acids. CDR3 in amino acids: CASSYSTAGVRKAQYF. In nucleotides, the CDR3 is TGTGCCAGCAGTTACTCAACAGCGGGAGTAAGAAAGGCCCAGTACTTC.

The V gene is TRBV24-1, the J gene TRBJ2-1, with TRBD1 identical over 9 bases. CDR3 length: 17 residues. V was clipped by 3 bases and J by 4 bases; unmatched bases: 9. Germline V gives CDR1 KGHDR, CDR2 SFDVKD. DNA of the CDR3: TGTGCCACCAGTGATGTACAACCGGGACAGGGTTACAATGAGCAGTTCTTC. It codes for CATSDVQPGQGYNEQFF.

V gene TRBV30 combines with J gene TRBJ1-5, with D possibly matching TRBD1 (6 bases). The CDR3 sequence is 15 residues long. Germline CDR1 is GTSNPN and CDR2 is SVGIG (reference sequence). V lost 1 base, J lost 0 bases, and 10 bases lay in between. CDR3 loop: CAWSGGQNSNQPQHF. The CDR3 DNA reads as TGTGCCTGGAGTGGGGGGCAGAATAGCAATCAGCCCCAGCATTTT.

This clone was recorded once. This chain links TRBV6-5 with TRBJ1-1, with a tentative D call TRBD1 (6 bases). CDR1 is MNHEY, CDR2 SVGAGI, per germline. Deletions cut 6 bases from V and 0 bases from J, with 11 bases between. The CDR3 runs 14 residues. The CDR3 DNA sequence: TGTGCCAGCAGGATCGACAGGATGAACACTGAAGCTTTCTTT. Translating gives CASRIDRMNTEAFF.

V usage is TRBV18 and J usage is TRBJ2-2; TRBD2 aligns across 7 bases. Germline-derived CDR1 and CDR2 are KGHSH and LQKENI. J lost 4 bases, V lost 2 bases, and 10 bases had no gene match. The CDR3 has 17 residues. The CDR3 protein is CASSPKPQRGITGELFF. CDR3 bases: TGTGCCAGCTCACCAAAGCCCCAGCGGGGTATCACCGGGGAGCTGTTTTTT.

The chain joins TRBV6-2 or TRBV6-3 to TRBJ2-7; TRBD2 aligns across 8 bases. The CDR3 totals 16 residues. With V trimmed by 4 bases and J by 0 bases, 8 bases remained unmatched. Germline-derived CDR1 and CDR2 are MNHEY and SVGEGT. The CDR3 DNA sequence: TGTGCCAGCAGTTCCTATAGCGGGAAGAGCTCCTACGAGCAGTACTTC. Amino acid sequence: CASSSYSGKSSYEQYF.

The chain carries TRBV5-1 and TRBJ1-6; 8 bases line up with TRBD1. Germline V gene lookup returns CDR1 SGHRS and CDR2 YFSETQ. CDR3 length equals 17 residues. Unmatched junction bases numbered 12, after V lost 3 bases and J lost 7 bases. CDR3 sequence reads: CASSYPSGDRTNSPLHF. The CDR3 DNA is TGCGCCAGCAGCTACCCCTCGGGGGACAGGACAAATTCACCCCTCCACTTT.

The chain recombines TRBV9 with TRBJ2-2; no clear D gene. Germline V gene data show CDR1 as SGDLS and CDR2 as YYNGEE. The CDR3 length is 12 residues. The V end was cut by 4 bases, the J end by 2 bases, with 3 bases between. CDR3 nucleotides: TGTGCCAGCAGCTTCAACACCGGGGAGCTGTTTTTT. It yields the protein CASSFNTGELFF.

The chain has TRBV9 and TRBJ2-1; 11 nucleotides match TRBD2. CDR1 is SGDLS, CDR2 YYNGEE, per germline. J gave up 4 bases and V 0 bases, and 15 bases lay outside the gene matches. The CDR3 contains 20 residues. CDR3 in amino acids: CASSVGPGLADQPRYNEQFF. The CDR3 bases are TGTGCCAGCAGCGTAGGTCCGGGACTAGCGGATCAACCGAGATACAATGAGCAGTTCTTC.

The gene calls are TRBV28 and TRBJ1-3, with TRBD1 matching 7 bases. In germline, CDR1 is MDHEN, CDR2 SYDVKM. The V gene end was trimmed by 6 bases and the J gene end by 5 bases; junction bases not matched to a gene: 4. The CDR3 length is 13 residues. The CDR3 loop reads CASRNRGRNTIYF. CDR3 DNA sequence: TGTGCCAGCAGGAACAGGGGAAGAAACACCATATATTTT.

The V gene is TRBV10-3, the J gene TRBJ2-3; perhaps TRBD2 as D (6 bases). Germline-derived CDR1 and CDR2 are ENHRY and SYGVKD. The germline V and J ends were trimmed by 4 bases and 1 base, with 12 bases remaining between them. CDR3 size: 15 residues. For the CDR3, the DNA is TGTGCCATCAGTGCCCGGGGGATGGGCACAGATACGCAGTATTTT. Translating gives CAISARGMGTDTQYF.